The sample holds a few counts of the clone carrying this TCR beta chain. These data originate in a study of OX40 agonist ivuxolimab in advanced cancers. Looking at the study overall: Administration of intravenous ivuxolimab to patients occurred every 2 weeks at 0.01 to 10 mg/kg.

TCRdb keeps only in-frame clones here, not all; method: immunoSEQ multiplex PCR. The data contain approximately 60,000 clones, approximately 80% of them singletons. V was cut by 4 bases and J by 6 bases, with 15 bases left in between. The CDR3 is 14 residues long. The germline gives CDR1 MGHDK, CDR2 SYGVNS. Specimen: CD4+ or CD8+ T cells sorted from blood, collected in a trial of the OX40 agonist ivuxolimab. The chain joins TRBV25-1 to TRBJ1-2; D is unresolved. This clonotype was sampled from an adult with an advanced solid tumor such as melanoma, head and neck, liver or kidney cancer. DNA of the CDR3: TGTGCCAGCAGTGCGTCGGGTGAGGTAGATGGCTACACCTTC. The encoded protein is CASSASGEVDGYTF.